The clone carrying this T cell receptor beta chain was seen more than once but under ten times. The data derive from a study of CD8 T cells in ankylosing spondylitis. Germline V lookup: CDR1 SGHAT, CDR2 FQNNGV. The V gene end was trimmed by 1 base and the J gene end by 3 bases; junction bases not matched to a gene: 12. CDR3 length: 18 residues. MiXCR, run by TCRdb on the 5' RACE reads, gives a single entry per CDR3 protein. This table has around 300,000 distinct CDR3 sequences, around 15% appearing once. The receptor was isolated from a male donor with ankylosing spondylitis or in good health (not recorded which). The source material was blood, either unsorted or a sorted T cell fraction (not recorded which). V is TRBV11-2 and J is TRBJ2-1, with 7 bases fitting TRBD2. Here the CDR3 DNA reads TGTGCCAGCAGCTTAGTCACTGAAAGCGGGGCCAGCTACAATGAGCAGTTCTTC. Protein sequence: CASSLVTESGASYNEQFF. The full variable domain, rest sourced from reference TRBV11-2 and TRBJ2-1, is EAGVAQSPRYKIIEKRQSVAFWCNPISGHATLYWYQQILGQGPKLLIQFQNNGVVDDSQLPKDRFSAERLKGVDSTLKIQPAKLEDSAVYLCASSLVTESGASYNEQFFGPGTRLTVL.